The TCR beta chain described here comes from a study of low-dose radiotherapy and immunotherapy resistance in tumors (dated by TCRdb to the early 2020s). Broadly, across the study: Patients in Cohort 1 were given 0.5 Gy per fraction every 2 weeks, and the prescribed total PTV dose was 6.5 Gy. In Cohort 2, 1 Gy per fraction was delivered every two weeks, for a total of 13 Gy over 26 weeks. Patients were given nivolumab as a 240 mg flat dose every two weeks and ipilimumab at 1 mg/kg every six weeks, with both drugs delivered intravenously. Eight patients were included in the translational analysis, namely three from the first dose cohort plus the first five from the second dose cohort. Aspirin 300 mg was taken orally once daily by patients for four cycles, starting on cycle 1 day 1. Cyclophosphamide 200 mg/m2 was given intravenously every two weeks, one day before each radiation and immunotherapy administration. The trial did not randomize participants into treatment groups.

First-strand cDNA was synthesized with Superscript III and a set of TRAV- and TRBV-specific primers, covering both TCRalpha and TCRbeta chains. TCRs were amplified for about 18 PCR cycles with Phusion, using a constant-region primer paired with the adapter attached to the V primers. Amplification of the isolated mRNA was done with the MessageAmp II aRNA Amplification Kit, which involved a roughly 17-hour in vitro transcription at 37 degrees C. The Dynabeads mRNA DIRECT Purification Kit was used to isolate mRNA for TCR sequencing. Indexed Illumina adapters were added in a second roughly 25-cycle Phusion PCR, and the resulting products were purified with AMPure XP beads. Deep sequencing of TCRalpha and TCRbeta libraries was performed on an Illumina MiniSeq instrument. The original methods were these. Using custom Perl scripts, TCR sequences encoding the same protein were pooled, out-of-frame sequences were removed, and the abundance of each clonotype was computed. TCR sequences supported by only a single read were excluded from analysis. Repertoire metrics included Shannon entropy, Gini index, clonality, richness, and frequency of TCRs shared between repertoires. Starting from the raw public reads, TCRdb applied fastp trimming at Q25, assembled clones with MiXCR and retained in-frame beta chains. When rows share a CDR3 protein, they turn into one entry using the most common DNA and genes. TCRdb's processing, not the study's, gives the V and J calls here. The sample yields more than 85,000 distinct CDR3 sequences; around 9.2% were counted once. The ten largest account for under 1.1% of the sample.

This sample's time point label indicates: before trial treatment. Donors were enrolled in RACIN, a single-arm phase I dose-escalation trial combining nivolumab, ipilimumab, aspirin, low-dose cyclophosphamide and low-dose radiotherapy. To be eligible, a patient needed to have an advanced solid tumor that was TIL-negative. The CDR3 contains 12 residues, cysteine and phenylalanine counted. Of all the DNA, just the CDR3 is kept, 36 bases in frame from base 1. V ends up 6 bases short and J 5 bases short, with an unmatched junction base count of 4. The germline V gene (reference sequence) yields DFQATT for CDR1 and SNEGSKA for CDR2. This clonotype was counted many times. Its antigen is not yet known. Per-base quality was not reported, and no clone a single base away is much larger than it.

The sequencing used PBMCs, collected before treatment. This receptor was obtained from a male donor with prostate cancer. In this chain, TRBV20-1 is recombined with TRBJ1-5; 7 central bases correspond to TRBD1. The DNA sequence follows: TGCAGTGCCCGGACAGGCGATCAGCCCCAGCATTTT. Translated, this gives CSARTGDQPQHF.